This is a list of T cell receptor beta chains from one sample in a study of T-cell reconstitution after alpha-beta-depleted transplantation in children. MiXCR was run by TCRdb on the PCR reads, yielding one entry per CDR3 protein. The sample consists of roughly 240,000 distinct CDR3 sequences, roughly 8% of them appearing once. Sequences were derived from PBMCs, mostly from graft donor cells, sampled 180 days after TCRalphabeta/CD19-depleted stem cell transplant. Source of these receptors: a male patient younger than 18 who had a stem cell transplant for acute lymphoblastic leukemia, so the T cells may come from the graft donor. CDR3s include the opening cysteine and the closing phenylalanine or tryptophan. The order of the fields is V gene, clone size, D gene, CDR3 protein. D genes are given only for firm matches. Clone size is not always given. Where it is, it says once, few, many or a class for expanded clones.

v_gene: TRBV5-1; abundance: many; d_gene: -; CDR3aa: CASSLEQSSGNTIYF
v_gene: TRBV2; abundance: many; d_gene: -; CDR3aa: CARLGQFYGYTF
v_gene: TRBV2; abundance: -; d_gene: -; CDR3aa: CASRAPGTLSYEQYF
v_gene: TRBV12-3/TRBV12-4; abundance: -; d_gene: -; CDR3aa: CASSPSYSQGNSPLHF
v_gene: TRBV7-3; abundance: many; d_gene: -; CDR3aa: CASSSGGSSTGELFF
v_gene: TRBV5-6; abundance: many; d_gene: TRBD2; CDR3aa: CASSFASGGQLNTGELFF
v_gene: TRBV14; abundance: many; d_gene: -; CDR3aa: CASSQGGADEQYF
v_gene: TRBV19; abundance: many; d_gene: -; CDR3aa: CASSNLGYGELFF
v_gene: TRBV3-1; abundance: -; d_gene: -; CDR3aa: CASSLFGSRSNIQYF
v_gene: TRBV7-6; abundance: many; d_gene: -; CDR3aa: CASSRTDNEQFF
v_gene: TRBV5-1; abundance: many; d_gene: -; CDR3aa: CASRGAGARSDTGELFF
v_gene: TRBV29-1; abundance: many; d_gene: -; CDR3aa: CSVEGRSASTDTQYF
v_gene: TRBV20-1; abundance: many; d_gene: -; CDR3aa: CSASPDRRTGELFF
v_gene: TRBV28; abundance: many; d_gene: -; CDR3aa: CASSLTAWGYTF
v_gene: TRBV3-1; abundance: many; d_gene: -; CDR3aa: CASSQGTSGNTIYF
v_gene: TRBV3-1; abundance: many; d_gene: -; CDR3aa: CASRSPHLGGTETQYF
v_gene: TRBV11-2; abundance: many; d_gene: -; CDR3aa: CASRCPPRLGLRDKEQYF
v_gene: TRBV10-3; abundance: many; d_gene: -; CDR3aa: CATTHTGELFF
v_gene: TRBV19; abundance: few; d_gene: -; CDR3aa: CASTVTGELFF
v_gene: TRBV5-1; abundance: many; d_gene: TRBD2; CDR3aa: CASRPGGNEQFF
v_gene: TRBV11-2; abundance: -; d_gene: -; CDR3aa: CASSSGWGGNIQYF
v_gene: TRBV18; abundance: -; d_gene: TRBD1; CDR3aa: CASSPNRGPQETQYF
v_gene: TRBV12-3/TRBV12-4; abundance: once; d_gene: -; CDR3aa: CASSPPGQRANTGELFF
v_gene: TRBV20-1; abundance: many; d_gene: -; CDR3aa: CSEGGTGQETQYF
v_gene: TRBV27; abundance: many; d_gene: TRBD1; CDR3aa: CASSLTGGYTEAFF
v_gene: TRBV29-1; abundance: many; d_gene: -; CDR3aa: CSVAGYNEQFF
v_gene: TRBV7-6; abundance: -; d_gene: TRBD1; CDR3aa: CASSLAVDRGRYEQYF
v_gene: TRBV12-3/TRBV12-4; abundance: many; d_gene: -; CDR3aa: CASSSRPANTGELFF
v_gene: TRBV20-1; abundance: many; d_gene: -; CDR3aa: CSATLEKRGNEQFF
v_gene: TRBV7-9; abundance: many; d_gene: -; CDR3aa: CASSVGQANYGYTF
v_gene: TRBV12-3/TRBV12-4; abundance: many; d_gene: TRBD2; CDR3aa: CASSPRTSGSNEQFF
v_gene: TRBV5-6; abundance: -; d_gene: -; CDR3aa: CASSSIVDYTF
v_gene: TRBV4-2; abundance: many; d_gene: TRBD1; CDR3aa: CASSSGQLSSYEQYF
v_gene: TRBV29-1; abundance: few; d_gene: TRBD1; CDR3aa: CSVEETGIGTGELFF
v_gene: TRBV7-9; abundance: many; d_gene: -; CDR3aa: CASSLVDAFF
v_gene: TRBV27; abundance: -; d_gene: TRBD2; CDR3aa: CASSSVAGGLYEQYF
v_gene: TRBV19; abundance: -; d_gene: -; CDR3aa: CASTSHQGKTQYF
v_gene: TRBV7-3; abundance: many; d_gene: -; CDR3aa: CASSYKGMGGGANVLTF
v_gene: TRBV6-6; abundance: many; d_gene: -; CDR3aa: CASSYSGGQGYTF
v_gene: TRBV4-2; abundance: many; d_gene: TRBD1; CDR3aa: CASSQPRDSFKNNEQFF
v_gene: TRBV3-1; abundance: many; d_gene: -; CDR3aa: CASSQDFFDRLQYF
v_gene: TRBV23-1; abundance: few; d_gene: TRBD2; CDR3aa: CASFWGGGLPPNTGELFF
v_gene: TRBV15; abundance: many; d_gene: -; CDR3aa: CATSRDQGDSPLHF
v_gene: TRBV2; abundance: many; d_gene: TRBD1; CDR3aa: CASTSRQGERDQPQHF
v_gene: TRBV11-2; abundance: many; d_gene: -; CDR3aa: CASSLKGPNTEAFF
v_gene: TRBV6-1; abundance: many; d_gene: TRBD1; CDR3aa: CASSQRTGGTDTQYF
v_gene: TRBV3-1; abundance: many; d_gene: -; CDR3aa: CASSQEERQNTEAFF
v_gene: TRBV3-1; abundance: many; d_gene: -; CDR3aa: CASSQVRGAGTGELFF
v_gene: TRBV3-1; abundance: many; d_gene: -; CDR3aa: CASSPGGLSASGTQYF
v_gene: TRBV5-1; abundance: many; d_gene: -; CDR3aa: CASNEQGLDEQFF
v_gene: TRBV20-1; abundance: many; d_gene: -; CDR3aa: CSAGADTQYF
v_gene: TRBV29-1; abundance: many; d_gene: -; CDR3aa: CSVSGMDRPYEQYF
v_gene: TRBV7-8; abundance: many; d_gene: TRBD2; CDR3aa: CASSAPSGRFYEQYF